This is a list of T cell receptor beta chains from one sample in a study of shared clonotypes between healthy human individuals. Profiled with immunoSEQ multiplex PCR; TCRdb holds only in-frame clones, not every one. This sample yields 1.5 million to 2.5 million clones, of which approximately 94% are seen a single time; 0.9% to 1.5% belongs to the top ten. The sample comprised naive CD8+ T cells sorted from blood. These TCRs come from a man aged 18 to 35 in good health. The CDR3 runs from the conserved cysteine through the conserved F or W. Each record gives: CDR3 protein, CDR3 DNA, clone size, D gene, J gene, V gene. A D gene is named only where the DNA matches it firmly. The size entry is marked missing in some rows and otherwise reads once, few, many or a size class.

CASRLPTGELFF TGTGCCAGCAGACTACCAACCGGGGAGCTGTTTTTT . . TRBJ2-2 TRBV5-4
CASSLLAGQETQYF TGTGCCAGCAGCTTACTAGCGGGACAAGAGACCCAGTACTTC . TRBD2 TRBJ2-5 TRBV11-2
CSVEGMTGGNTEAFF TGCAGCGTTGAAGGGATGACAGGGGGGAACACTGAAGCTTTCTTT once TRBD1 TRBJ1-1 TRBV29-1
CASSWIQGNEQFF TGTGCCAGCAGTTGGATACAGGGAAATGAGCAGTTCTTC . . TRBJ2-1 TRBV6-5
CASSLPGQGKDTQYF TGTGCCAGCAGCTTACCGGGACAGGGAAAGGATACGCAGTATTTT . TRBD1 TRBJ2-3 TRBV7-9
CASSLDRLTYEQYF TGTGCCAGCAGCTTGGACAGGTTAACCTACGAGCAGTACTTC once . TRBJ2-7 TRBV5-4
CASTPAGVVETQYF TGTGCCAGCACCCCAGCGGGAGTTGTAGAGACCCAGTACTTC . TRBD2 TRBJ2-5 TRBV7-9
CASSLQTGQGASNEQFF TGTGCCAGCAGCTTACAAACGGGACAGGGGGCGAGCAATGAGCAGTTCTTC once TRBD1 TRBJ2-1 TRBV7-9
CASSMRDYSYEQYF TGTGCCAGTAGTATGAGGGACTACTCCTACGAGCAGTACTTC . TRBD2 TRBJ2-7 TRBV19
CASSFEGTDQETQYF TGTGCCAGCAGTTTCGAGGGGACAGACCAAGAGACCCAGTACTTC . TRBD1 TRBJ2-5 TRBV6-5
CASSVSGEQFF TGTGCCAGCAGCGTCTCGGGTGAGCAGTTCTTC . . TRBJ2-1 TRBV9
CASSLRGPETQYF TGTGCCAGCAGCTTACGGGGGCCGGAGACCCAGTACTTC . . TRBJ2-5 TRBV7-8
CATRNSGGPHEQYF TGTGCCACCAGGAATAGCGGGGGGCCCCACGAGCAGTACTTC . TRBD2 TRBJ2-7 TRBV28
CAWTTSTSTDTQYF TGTGCCTGGACTACCTCGACGAGCACAGATACGCAGTATTTT . . TRBJ2-3 TRBV30
CASSLGTSGGRFTDTQYF TGTGCCAGCAGCTTAGGGACTAGCGGGGGGCGTTTCACAGATACGCAGTATTTT . TRBD2 TRBJ2-3 TRBV7-3
CASSPRTSGGYEQYF TGCGCCAGCAGCCCCCGGACTAGCGGGGGCTACGAGCAGTACTTC few TRBD2 TRBJ2-7 TRBV4-1
CASSEGTGAYEQYF TGTGCCAGCAGCGAAGGGACAGGGGCCTACGAGCAGTACTTC . TRBD1 TRBJ2-7 TRBV13
CASSDWTGGIEETQYF TGTGCCAGCAGTGATTGGACAGGGGGCATAGAAGAGACCCAGTACTTC . TRBD1 TRBJ2-5 TRBV6-1
CASSETGGPLQETQYF TGCGCCAGCAGCGAAACCGGGGGGCCACTCCAAGAGACCCAGTACTTC . . TRBJ2-5 TRBV4-1
CASSVTVLGDEQYF TGTGCCAGCAGTGTAACAGTGTTGGGAGACGAGCAGTACTTC . . TRBJ2-7 TRBV6-6
CHSRRLNNEQFF TGCCACAGCAGGAGGCTAAACAATGAGCAGTTCTTC . . TRBJ2-1 TRBV2
CASSQANLQGGEQYF TGCGCCAGCAGCCAAGCGAATCTTCAGGGGGGCGAGCAGTACTTC once . TRBJ2-7 TRBV4-1
CAGTDRGAYSGANVLTF TGTGCCGGGACGGACAGGGGCGCTTACTCTGGGGCCAACGTCCTGACTTTC . TRBD1 TRBJ2-6 TRBV30
CASSWQNNEQFF TGCGCCAGCAGCTGGCAGAACAATGAGCAGTTCTTC . . TRBJ2-1 TRBV5-1
CASSLDQGRTDTQYF TGTGCCAGCAGCTTGGACCAGGGGAGAACAGATACGCAGTATTTT . . TRBJ2-3 TRBV5-4
CASPEGGGLDTEAFF TGTGCCAGCCCCGAGGGTGGGGGCTTGGACACTGAAGCTTTCTTT once . TRBJ1-1 TRBV2
CASSQDGTGYEQYF TGCGCCAGCAGCCAAGATGGTACCGGATACGAGCAGTACTTC . . TRBJ2-7 TRBV4-1
CASSRYRGPDPNYGYTF TGTGCCAGCAGTCGGTACAGGGGCCCCGACCCTAACTATGGCTACACCTTC . TRBD1 TRBJ1-2 TRBV28
CASRWGEDTEAFF TGTGCCAGCAGATGGGGGGAGGACACTGAAGCTTTCTTT . . TRBJ1-1 TRBV5-6
CASSQGLMGGWEQFF TGCGCCAGCAGCCAAGGCCTTATGGGGGGATGGGAGCAGTTCTTC once . TRBJ2-1 TRBV4-3
CASSLVAGADEQYF TGTGCCAGCAGCTTGGTAGCAGGGGCGGACGAGCAGTACTTC . . TRBJ2-7 TRBV5-6
CASSLVTGLTGELFF TGTGCCAGCAGCTTAGTGACAGGGCTTACCGGGGAGCTGTTTTTT . TRBD1 TRBJ2-2 TRBV13
CATSLSGLLHEQYF TGTGCCACGTCCCTTAGCGGCCTCCTACACGAGCAGTACTTC . . TRBJ2-7 TRBV27
CASRSGGELFF TGTGCCAGCAGATCGGGCGGGGAGCTGTTTTTT few . TRBJ2-2 TRBV27
CASSPGAGGGYGYTF TGTGCCAGCAGCCCCGGGGCAGGGGGAGGTTATGGCTACACCTTC . TRBD1 TRBJ1-2 TRBV7-9
CASSLSWGETQYF TGTGCCAGCAGTCTTAGCTGGGGGGAGACCCAGTACTTC once . TRBJ2-5 TRBV27
CAWETGLGAYNEQFF TGTGCCTGGGAGACAGGCCTCGGGGCTTACAATGAGCAGTTCTTC . . TRBJ2-1 TRBV30
CSVEAGTGSTEAFF TGCAGCGTTGAAGCCGGGACAGGGTCAACTGAAGCTTTCTTT . TRBD1 TRBJ1-1 TRBV29-1
CASSYGEGSGTQYF TGTGCCAGCAGTTACGGGGAGGGGAGCGGGACCCAGTACTTC . TRBD2 TRBJ2-5 TRBV6-5
CASSRQAGDCTDTQYF TGCGCCAGCAGTCGACAAGCGGGAGACTGCACAGATACGCAGTATTTT . TRBD2 TRBJ2-3 TRBV23-1
CASSLEGDNEQYF TGTGCCAGCAGCTTAGAAGGGGATAACGAGCAGTACTTC . . TRBJ2-7 TRBV7-9
CSVEDRVGYEQYF TGCAGCGTGGAAGACAGGGTAGGCTACGAGCAGTACTTC . TRBD1 TRBJ2-7 TRBV29-1
CASSSDGSSYNEQFF TGTGCCAGCAGCTCCGACGGTAGCTCCTACAATGAGCAGTTCTTC once . TRBJ2-1 TRBV13
CASSLRTGGVTGELFF TGTGCCAGCAGCTTACGGACAGGGGGCGTCACCGGGGAGCTGTTTTTT once TRBD1 TRBJ2-2 TRBV9
CASSFGMSNQPQHF TGTGCCAGCAGTTTTGGGATGAGTAATCAGCCCCAGCATTTT . . TRBJ1-5 TRBV27
CASSLSGYNEQFF TGTGCCAGCAGCTTGAGTGGGTACAATGAGCAGTTCTTC . . TRBJ2-1 TRBV5-4
CASPGQPNTGELFF TGTGCCAGCCCCGGACAACCGAACACCGGGGAGCTGTTTTTT . . TRBJ2-2 TRBV7-2
CASSFQGGNYGYTF TGTGCCAGCAGTTTTCAGGGTGGCAACTATGGCTACACCTTC . . TRBJ1-2 TRBV27
CASSQDLGYEQYF TGCGCCAGCAGCCAAGATCTGGGTTACGAGCAGTACTTC . . TRBJ2-7 TRBV4-1
CASSLSPGTGPNSPLHF TGTGCCAGCAGTTTATCCCCCGGGACAGGGCCTAATTCACCCCTCCACTTT . TRBD1 TRBJ1-6 TRBV27
CASSPSGVGWAFF TGCGCCAGCAGCCCTTCTGGAGTCGGTTGGGCTTTCTTT . . TRBJ1-1 TRBV4-3
CASRDSGGGSYEQYF TGTGCCAGCAGAGACTCAGGGGGCGGCTCCTACGAGCAGTACTTC . TRBD1 TRBJ2-7 TRBV5-4
CASSQVSGGYEQYF TGCGCCAGCAGCCAAGTCTCAGGAGGCTACGAGCAGTACTTC . . TRBJ2-7 TRBV4-3